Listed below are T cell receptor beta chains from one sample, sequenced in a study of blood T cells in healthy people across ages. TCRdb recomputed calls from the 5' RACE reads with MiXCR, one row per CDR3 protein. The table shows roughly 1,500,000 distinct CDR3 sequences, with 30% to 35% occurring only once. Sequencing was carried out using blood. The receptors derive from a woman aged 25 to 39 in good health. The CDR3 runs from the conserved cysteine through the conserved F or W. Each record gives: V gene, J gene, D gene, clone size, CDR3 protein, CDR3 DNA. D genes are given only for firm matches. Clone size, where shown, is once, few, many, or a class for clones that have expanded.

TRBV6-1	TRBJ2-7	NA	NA	CASSQGMEFSSYEQYF	TGTGCCAGCAGTCAAGGGATGGAATTTAGCTCCTACGAGCAGTACTTC
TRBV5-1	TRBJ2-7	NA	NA	CASSLAVRVMGLENEQYF	TGCGCCAGCAGCTTGGCCGTCAGGGTCATGGGTCTTGAAAACGAGCAGTACTTC
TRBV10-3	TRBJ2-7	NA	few	CAISRTESYEQYF	TGTGCCATCAGCCGGACAGAGTCCTACGAGCAGTACTTC
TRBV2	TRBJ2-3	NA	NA	CASRVWGHSTSTDTQYF	TGTGCCAGCCGGGTCTGGGGACACTCGACTAGCACAGATACGCAGTATTTT
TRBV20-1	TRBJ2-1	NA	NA	CSVRDSSPNEQFF	TGCAGTGTCCGGGATTCAAGTCCCAATGAGCAGTTCTTC
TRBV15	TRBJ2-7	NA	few	CATSRGGASYEQYF	TGTGCCACCAGCAGAGGGGGGGCCTCCTACGAGCAGTACTTC
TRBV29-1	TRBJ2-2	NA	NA	CSVDDIRGSGELFF	TGCAGCGTTGATGATATCCGGGGTAGCGGGGAGCTGTTTTTT
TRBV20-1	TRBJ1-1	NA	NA	CSGTPRPMNTEAFF	TGCAGTGGAACCCCTCGGCCGATGAACACTGAAGCTTTCTTT
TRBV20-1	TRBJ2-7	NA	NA	CSARPDKYEQYF	TGCAGTGCGAGACCCGACAAATACGAGCAGTACTTC
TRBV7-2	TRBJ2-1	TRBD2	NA	CASSERIAGGNEQFF	TGTGCCAGCAGCGAGAGGATAGCGGGAGGCAATGAGCAGTTCTTC
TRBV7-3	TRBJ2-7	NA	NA	CAGSFRYEQYF	TGTGCCGGCAGCTTCCGATACGAGCAGTACTTC
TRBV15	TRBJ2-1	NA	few	CATSRDNVAGHEQFF	TGTGCCACCAGCAGAGATAATGTAGCCGGCCATGAGCAGTTCTTC
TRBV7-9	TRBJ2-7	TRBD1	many	CASSLARGPLDEQYF	TGTGCCAGCAGCTTAGCCAGGGGGCCTCTGGACGAGCAGTACTTC
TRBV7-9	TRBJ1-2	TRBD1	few	CASSPTTSRDRGLRGYTF	TGTGCCAGCAGCCCGACAACTTCGCGGGACAGGGGGTTAAGAGGCTACACCTTC
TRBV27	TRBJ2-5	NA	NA	CASSLQRGKETQYF	TGTGCCAGCAGTTTACAACGGGGGAAAGAGACCCAGTACTTC
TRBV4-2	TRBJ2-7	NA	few	CASSQADNDRSYEQYF	TGTGCCAGCAGCCAAGCCGACAACGATCGCTCCTACGAGCAGTACTTC
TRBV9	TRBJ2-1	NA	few	CASSVGGAPSNEQFF	TGTGCCAGCAGCGTAGGCGGGGCGCCCAGCAATGAGCAGTTCTTC
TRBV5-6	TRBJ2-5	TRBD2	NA	CASSRTSGGEETQYF	TGTGCCAGCAGCCGGACTAGCGGGGGTGAAGAGACCCAGTACTTC
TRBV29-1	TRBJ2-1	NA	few	CSVLQLQGSNEQFF	TGCAGCGTCCTCCAACTACAGGGATCCAATGAGCAGTTCTTC
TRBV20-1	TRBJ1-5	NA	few	CSARPYSYYGNQPQHF	TGCAGTGCTAGGCCTTACAGCTATTATGGCAATCAGCCCCAGCATTTT
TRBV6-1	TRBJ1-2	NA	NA	CASSGSTPGDTF	TGTGCCAGCAGTGGCAGCACTCCAGGGGACACCTTC
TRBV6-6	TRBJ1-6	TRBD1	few	CASDGTGNNSPLHF	TGTGCCAGCGACGGGACAGGGAATAATTCACCCCTCCACTTT
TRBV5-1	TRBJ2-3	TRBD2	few	CASSLPSGSTTDTQYF	TGCGCCAGCAGCTTGCCTAGCGGGAGTACCACAGATACGCAGTATTTT
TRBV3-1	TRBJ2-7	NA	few	CTSSQDGTQDEQYF	TGTACCAGCAGCCAAGATGGGACCCAGGACGAGCAGTACTTC
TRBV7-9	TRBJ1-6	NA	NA	CASSLERTPLHF	TGTGCCAGCAGCTTAGAGCGGACACCCCTCCACTTT
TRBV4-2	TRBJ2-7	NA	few	CASSQSVTDPYEQYF	TGTGCCAGCAGCCAAAGTGTTACAGATCCCTACGAGCAGTACTTC
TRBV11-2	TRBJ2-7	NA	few	CASSSRDSGSYEQYF	TGTGCCAGCAGCTCCAGGGATTCCGGTTCCTACGAGCAGTACTTC
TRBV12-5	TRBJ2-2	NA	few	CASGIAGTGELFF	TGTGCTAGTGGTATTGCGGGCACCGGGGAGCTGTTTTTT
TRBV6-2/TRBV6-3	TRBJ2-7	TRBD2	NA	CASRLLAGGYEQYF	TGTGCCAGCAGGTTACTAGCGGGAGGTTACGAGCAGTACTTC
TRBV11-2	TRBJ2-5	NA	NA	CASSLDVRGQGTQYF	TGTGCCAGCAGCTTAGATGTGAGGGGCCAAGGGACCCAGTACTTC
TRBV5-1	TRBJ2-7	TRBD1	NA	CASSDTGAIYEQYF	TGCGCCAGCAGCGATACAGGGGCTATTTACGAGCAGTACTTC
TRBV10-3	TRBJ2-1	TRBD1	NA	CAITPGDRVVNEQFF	TGTGCCATCACACCGGGGGACAGGGTAGTCAATGAGCAGTTCTTC
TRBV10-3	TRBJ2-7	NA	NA	CAISGGTGGSYEQYF	TGTGCCATCAGTGGGGGGACTGGGGGCTCCTACGAGCAGTACTTC
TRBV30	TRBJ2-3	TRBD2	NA	CAWSTSGTDTQYF	TGTGCCTGGAGTACTAGCGGGACAGATACGCAGTATTTT
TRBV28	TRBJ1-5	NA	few	CASSEQQEQPQHF	TGTGCCAGCAGTGAACAACAGGAGCAGCCCCAGCATTTT
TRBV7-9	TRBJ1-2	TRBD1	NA	CASSGDSVNYGYTF	TGTGCCAGCAGCGGGGACAGCGTTAACTATGGCTACACCTTC
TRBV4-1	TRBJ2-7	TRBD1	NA	CASSQGLRQGMREQYF	TGCGCCAGCAGCCAAGGACTGAGACAGGGTATGCGCGAGCAGTACTTC
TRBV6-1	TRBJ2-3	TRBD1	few	CASTGRTGAGTDTQYF	TGTGCCAGTACCGGTCGGACAGGGGCGGGCACAGATACGCAGTATTTT
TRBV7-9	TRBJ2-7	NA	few	CASSLVGGPYSYEQYF	TGTGCCAGCAGCTTAGTAGGGGGACCTTACTCCTACGAGCAGTACTTC
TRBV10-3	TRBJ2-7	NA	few	CAISESEGIYEQYF	TGTGCCATCAGTGAGTCAGAGGGAATCTACGAGCAGTACTTC
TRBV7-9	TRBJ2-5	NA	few	CASSSIKKEETQYF	TGTGCCAGCAGCTCGATCAAGAAAGAAGAGACCCAGTACTTC
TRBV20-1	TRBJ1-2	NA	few	CSATPPLGGYTF	TGCAGTGCTACCCCCCCTCTAGGTGGCTACACCTTC
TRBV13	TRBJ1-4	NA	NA	CASSLGGPPGGFF	TGTGCCAGCAGCTTAGGTGGTCCCCCGGGGGGGTTTTTT
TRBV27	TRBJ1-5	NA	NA	CASSPWGGAPRGNQPQHF	TGTGCCAGCAGTCCCTGGGGGGGCGCCCCACGTGGCAATCAGCCCCAGCATTTT
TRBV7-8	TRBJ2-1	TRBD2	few	CASNRPRTSGYNEQFF	TGTGCCAGCAACCGACCCCGGACTAGCGGATACAATGAGCAGTTCTTC
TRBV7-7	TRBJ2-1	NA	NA	CANSLEPGPKNEQFF	TGTGCCAACAGCTTAGAACCGGGACCGAAAAATGAGCAGTTCTTC